Listed below are T cell receptor beta chains from one sample, sequenced in a study of PD-1 blockade in classical Hodgkin lymphoma. Sequencing used immunoSEQ multiplex PCR; TCRdb keeps in-frame clones, though not all of them. The sample consists of 50,000 to 75,000 clones, around 89% of them appearing once. The starting material was peripheral blood mononuclear cells (PBMCs), obtained at baseline. These receptors were collected from a human donor with classical Hodgkin lymphoma. The CDR3 runs from the conserved cysteine through the conserved F or W.

v_gene,CDR3aa
TRBV5-6,CASSLFGTGVYEQYF
TRBV25-1,CASSELWPSGASTDTQYF
TRBV30,CAWSATNRGSPLHF
TRBV29-1,CSVEVLQLGHLNTEAFF
TRBV5-1,CASSRAQEYEQYF
TRBV19,CASSIRRNTEAFF
TRBV5-1,CASSLGSQGWGNEQFF
TRBV4-1,CASSQEWGQYNEQFF
TRBV28,CASRLGGGWTDTQYF
TRBV7-2,CASSETSGVAYEQYF
TRBV27,CASSFRRELTNTGELFF
TRBV18,CASSPPGIPGYTF
TRBV5-1,CASSRTSGGASYNEQFF
TRBV7-2,CASSRRQGAGELFF
TRBV7-9,CASFVEVPGPIYGYTF